The 16 T cell receptor beta chains in this list originate from one sample, sequenced in a study of T-cell reconstitution after alpha-beta-depleted transplantation in children (dated by TCRdb to between 2015 and 2016). Preparation of the library involved PCR. Sequencing took place on an Illumina HiSeq 2500. TCR libraries were prepared with molecular barcoding, using unique molecular identifiers to normalize TCRbeta repertoire quantification. TCRdb reran the public reads through fastp at Q25 and MiXCR, keeping productive beta chains. CDR3 protein duplicates are merged, each entry listing the most common genes and DNA. In all, the sample holds over 70,000 distinct CDR3 sequences, and 10% to 15% of those were seen once. The ten top clones hold about 15% of the sample. The sample consisted of PBMCs from the stem cell graft donor, taken from the stem cell graft. The receptors derive from a human donor who donated a stem cell graft to a child with inherited bone marrow failure.

This clonotype was counted ten times or more. The chain carries TRBV4-3 and TRBJ2-3; weak D call: TRBD1 (6 bases). Trimming removed 1 base at V and 4 bases at J, with 9 bases between. The CDR3 extends over 14 amino acids. Germline values: CDR1 LGHNA, CDR2 YSLEER. CDR3 sequence (DNA): TGCGCCAGCAGCCAAGGGGCAGGGGCAGATACGCAGTATTTT. Encoded protein: CASSQGAGADTQYF.

This clonotype was observed a few times. The rearrangement joins TRBV19 to TRBJ2-5, with D perhaps TRBD1 (5 bases). Germline V gene data show CDR1 as LNHDA and CDR2 as SQIVND (reference sequence). This CDR3 region has 13 residues. V gave up 5 bases and J gave up 0 bases, with 7 bases separating them. The CDR3 spells CASSGADQETQYF. The CDR3 coding sequence is TGTGCCAGTAGTGGGGCGGACCAAGAGACCCAGTACTTC.

This clonotype came up many times. The chain employs TRBV24-1 and TRBJ2-5; 12 bases are shared with TRBD1. The CDR3 has 15 residues. V was pared by 7 bases and J by 4 bases, with 6 bases of the junction left unmatched. Germline CDR1 reads KGHDR; CDR2 reads SFDVKD. The CDR3 region has the DNA TGTGCCACCAGCTCACCGGGACAGGGGGCAGAGACCCAGTACTTC. Translating gives CATSSPGQGAETQYF.

On this clonotype itself: This clone may be a read error of a much larger clone one base away. The chain couples TRBV5-1 to TRBJ2-5; D not resolved. The CDR3 length is 13 residues. The germline V gene encodes CDR1 SGHRS and CDR2 YFSETQ. CDR3 region: CASSLGPRETQHF. CDR3 nucleotide sequence: TGCGCCAGCAGCTTGGGGCCGCGAGAGACCCAGCACTTC.

There are many counts of this clonotype. This chain uses TRBV3-1 with TRBJ1-1; tentatively, D is TRBD1 (5 bases). The CDR3 has 16 residues. Germline CDR1 reads LGHDT; CDR2 reads YNNKEL (reference sequence). V lost 1 base to trimming and J lost 1 base, with 13 bases between them. The CDR3 here is CASSQGSGLGNTEAFF. CDR3 nucleotides: TGTGCCAGCAGCCAAGGGTCAGGGCTCGGGAACACTGAAGCTTTCTTT.

The chain employs TRBV6-1 and TRBJ1-5; 9 positions match TRBD1. Germline values: CDR1 MNHNS, CDR2 SASEGT. There are 17 residues in the CDR3. V shed 7 bases, J shed 1 base, and the junction held 11 bases outside the gene matches. The DNA for the CDR3 is TGTGCCAGCATCAGTAGACAGGGGGTGATGAGCAATCAGCCCCAGCATTTT. It is translated as CASISRQGVMSNQPQHF.

In this sample, this clonotype turned up many times. This rearrangement joins TRBV4-3 to TRBJ2-7; maybe TRBD1 (5 bases). The CDR3 totals 14 residues. CDR1 LGHNA and CDR2 YSLEER come from the germline V gene. The V and J ends lost 0 bases and 4 bases respectively, with 10 bases between them. The CDR3 loop reads CASSQEAREYEQYF. Here the CDR3 DNA reads TGCGCCAGCAGCCAAGAGGCCAGGGAATACGAGCAGTACTTC.

The chain recombines TRBV5-1 with TRBJ1-5, with D perhaps matching TRBD1 (5 bases). In germline, CDR1 is SGHRS, CDR2 YFSETQ. This CDR3 has 15 amino acids. The V gene lost 0 bases and the J gene lost 7 bases, with 14 bases spanning the gap. In DNA, the CDR3 is TGCGCCAGCAGCTTGGGTTGGGGGTCCGGGCAGCCCCAGCATTTT. This gives the protein CASSLGWGSGQPQHF. Supplemented by reference TRBV5-1 and TRBJ1-5, the full variable domain reads KAGVTQTPRYLIKTRGQQVTLSCSPISGHRSVSWYQQTPGQGLQFLFEYFSETQRNKGNFPGRFSGRQFSNSRSEMNVSTLELGDSALYLCASSLGWGSGQPQHFGDGTRLSIL.

There are many counts of this clonotype. The rearrangement uses TRBV20-1 and TRBJ1-2, with unresolved D. Germline V gene data show CDR1 as DFQATT and CDR2 as SNEGSKA (reference sequence). This CDR3 comprises 11 residues. The V gene lost 1 base and the J gene lost 5 bases, with 5 bases spanning the gap. The CDR3 coding sequence is TGCAGTGCTAGAGTCGAGTATGGCTACACCTTC. It is translated as CSARVEYGYTF.

This clonotype was recorded at least ten times. The chain couples TRBV5-1 to TRBJ2-2; D is ambiguous. V lost 2 bases and J 4 bases, leaving 12 bases between the germline ends. This CDR3 is 15 amino acids long. Germline CDR1 is SGHRS and CDR2 is YFSETQ. The CDR3 here is CASSFEGFVTGELFF. The CDR3 DNA reads as TGCGCCAGCAGCTTCGAAGGGTTCGTCACCGGGGAGCTGTTTTTT.

This clonotype has a count of ten or more. The chain carries TRBV29-1 and TRBJ1-2; a weak D match, TRBD1 (6 bases). The V and J ends lost 6 bases and 2 bases respectively, with 10 bases between them. Germline CDR1 reads SQVTM; CDR2 reads ANQGSEA. This CDR3 has 12 residues. The CDR3 sequence is CSVGGGNYGYTF. The CDR3 region has the DNA TGCAGCGTAGGAGGGGGGAACTATGGCTACACCTTC.

In this sample, this clonotype turned up many times. The V and J genes are TRBV5-1 and TRBJ2-3; 12 nucleotides match TRBD2. The CDR3 is 15 residues long. The V gene end was trimmed by 3 bases and the J gene end by 3 bases; junction bases not matched to a gene: 2. The germline gives CDR1 SGHRS, CDR2 YFSETQ. CDR3 DNA sequence: TGCGCCAGCAGCTCCGGACTAGCGGGAACAGATACGCAGTATTTT. Translation gives CASSSGLAGTDTQYF.

This clonotype has just a few counts. The chain links TRBV3-1 to TRBJ2-1, with D possibly being TRBD2 (6 bases). The CDR3 is 14 amino acids. The V end lost 4 bases, the J end lost 3 bases, and 10 bases lay between the germline ends. Germline CDR1 reads LGHDT; CDR2 reads YNNKEL (reference sequence). The CDR3 nucleotides are TGTGCCAGCAGCCGGGGGGTCTACTACAATGAGCAGTTCTTC. Protein: CASSRGVYYNEQFF.

This clonotype was detected ten times or more. The chain employs TRBV6-2 or TRBV6-3 and TRBJ2-1, with TRBD2 matching over 12 bases. This CDR3 has 17 amino acids. V trimming: 7 bases; J trimming: 2 bases; junction bases outside the gene matches: 9. Germline V gives CDR1 MNHEY, CDR2 SVGEGT. The CDR3 spells CASTLLAGGPTYNEQFF. The CDR3 DNA is TGTGCCAGCACCCTACTAGCGGGGGGTCCAACCTACAATGAGCAGTTCTTC.

A remark on this clonotype: A much more abundant neighbour one base away suggests this may be a read error. The chain uses TRBV7-2 and TRBJ2-5; D is uncertain. V shed 3 bases and J shed 6 bases, with 14 bases lying between them. Germline V gene data show CDR1 as SGHTA and CDR2 as FQGNSA. The CDR3 length is 14 residues. In DNA form, the CDR3 reads TGTGCCAGCAGCTTTTCTACACCGCAACAGACCCAGTACTTC. Amino acids: CASSFSTPQQTQYF.

This clonotype was seen ten or more times. V gene TRBV7-2 combines with J gene TRBJ2-1; either TRBD1 or TRBD2 may supply D (6 bases each). Per germline, CDR1 SGHTA and CDR2 FQGNSA. CDR3 length equals 17 residues. V lost 6 bases to trimming and J lost 6 bases, with 24 bases between them. The DNA of the CDR3 is TGTGCCAGCAGGGTGGGGCACGGGGGCCAGGGATTCAATGAGCAGTTCTTC. Translating gives CASRVGHGGQGFNEQFF.